The 26 T cell receptor beta chains below were found in one sample sequenced in a study of tumor and adjacent non-tumor tissue in lung cancer. Three rounds of nested PCR, following a modified ARM-PCR protocol, produced the TCRbeta library. Each CDR3 protein is one row after TCRdb ran MiXCR on the multiplex PCR reads. The sample has about 98,000 distinct CDR3 sequences, more than 80% seen once; the top ten hold roughly 33%. RNA was extracted from bulk tissue without any cell sorting. Distant lung tissue was collected more than 3 cm away from the tumor edge. The sequencing input was distant non-tumor lung tissue. The receptors were gathered from a man in his 60s with small cell lung cancer.

About this clonotype: At one end, the junction sequence differs from germline, possibly due to a read error. The rearrangement uses TRBV11-2 and TRBJ2-3; 12 bases line up with TRBD2. The germline gives CDR1 SGHAT, CDR2 FQNNGV. This CDR3 is built from 14 residues. CDR3 sequence: CVSRRLAGANTQYF. CDR3 in DNA: TGTGTCAGCCGCCGACTAGCGGGAGCAAATACGCAGTATTTT.

For this clonotype: Germline is not matched at one junction end, which may reflect a read error. The chain couples TRBV6-2 or TRBV6-3 to TRBJ2-7; 9 bases match TRBD2. Germline V CDR1 and CDR2: MNHEY, SVGEGT. The CDR3 sequence is 14 residues long. CDR3 sequence (DNA): TGTCCCAGCAAGATAGCGGGAGCCCTTATGAAGCAGTACTTC. Residues: CPSKIAGALMKQYF.

With regard to this clonotype: One base away lies a much larger clone, so this may be a sequencing read error. The chain carries TRBV30 and TRBJ1-3; 7 positions agree with TRBD1. With V trimmed by 3 bases and J by 0 bases, 5 bases remained unmatched. Germline CDR1 GTSNPN, CDR2 SVGIG (reference sequence). The CDR3 length is 15 residues. The CDR3 loop is CAWRWDSPSGNTIYF. The DNA of the CDR3 is TGTGCCTGGAGGTGGGACAGCCCCTCTGGAAACACCATATATTTT.

As for this clonotype: This CDR3 is missing its conserved last phenylalanine or tryptophan, likely due to a read error. V usage is TRBV4-2 and J usage is TRBJ1-5; D not certain. Trimming removed 4 bases at V and 1 base at J, with 11 bases between. This CDR3 region has 15 residues. Germline V gives CDR1 LGHNA, CDR2 YNFKEQ. CDR3 protein: CASSPRYNSNQPQHS. The CDR3 nucleotides are TGTGCCAGCAGCCCCCGGTACAACAGCAATCAGCCCCAGCATTCT.

Notes on this clonotype: A junction boundary mismatches the germline segment, possibly from a read error. The genes are TRBV5-4 and TRBJ2-1, with unresolved D. This CDR3 is built from 12 residues. Germline V CDR1 and CDR2: SGHNT, YYREEE (reference sequence). In DNA form, the CDR3 reads TGTGCCAGCAGCTTGGGGTTGTATGAGCAGCTCTTC. It yields the protein CASSLGLYEQLF.

The gene calls are TRBV29-1 and TRBJ2-5, with 9 nucleotides matching TRBD2. This CDR3 is built from 15 residues. Germline V gene data show CDR1 as SQVTM and CDR2 as ANQGSEA. The CDR3 DNA sequence: TGCAACATTGAAGGAGTAGCGGGAGAAGAAGAGACCCAGTACTTC. Translating gives CNIEGVAGEEETQYF. Complete variable domain (other parts from reference TRBV29-1 and TRBJ2-5): SAVISQKPSRDICQRGTSLTIQCQVDSQVTMMFWYRQQPGQSLTLIATANQGSEATYESGFVIDKFPISRPNLTFSTLTVSNMSPEDSSIYLCNIEGVAGEEETQYFGPGTRLLVL.

Concerning this clonotype: Without the conserved terminal phenylalanine or tryptophan, this CDR3 likely stems from a read error. Because the CDR3's place on the DNA is in doubt, the DNA is left out and the CDR3 is given as listed by TCRdb. This chain joins TRBV6-6 and TRBJ2-3; the DNA was not compared with TRBD2, the D call given in the table. The CDR3 sequence runs 15 residues, both termini included. Germline V CDR1 and CDR2: MNHNY, SVGAGI (reference sequence). The CDR3 is CASSRGRPFTDTLYL.

Note on this clonotype: A much bigger clone sits one base away, suggesting this may be a read error. This chain links TRBV5-4 with TRBJ2-3; 7 bases are shared with TRBD2. V trimming: 4 bases; J trimming: 1 base; junction bases outside the gene matches: 6. CDR3 length equals 15 residues. CDR1 SGHNT and CDR2 YYREEE come from the germline V gene (reference sequence). Written as DNA, the CDR3 is TGTGCCAGCAGCATGGTGGGGGGGGGCACAGATACGCAGTATTTT. Residues: CASSMVGGGTDTQYF.

This clonotype was seen a handful of times. The V gene is TRBV10-3, the J gene TRBJ1-1; D not certain. Germline lookup yields CDR1 ENHRY and CDR2 SYGVKD. This CDR3 is 15 amino acids long. V was cut by 6 bases and J by 3 bases, with 17 bases left in between. This CDR3 is CAISDMGSGYTEAFF. CDR3 nucleotide sequence: TGTGCCATCAGCGATATGGGATCGGGGTACACTGAAGCTTTCTTT.

This clonotype has ten or more counts. V gene TRBV6-5 combines with J gene TRBJ2-7; 13 nucleotides line up with TRBD2. The CDR3 contains 17 residues. The ends lost 6 bases at V and 1 base at J; junction bases unmatched: 9. Germline CDR1 and CDR2: MNHEY and SVGAGI. CDR3 protein: CASSRGTSGILSYEQYF. CDR3 nucleotide sequence: TGTGCCAGCAGCCGCGGGACTAGCGGGATTCTTTCCTACGAGCAGTACTTC.

About this clonotype itself: The junction and the germline gene differ at one end; a read error may be behind it. The chain has TRBV24-1 and TRBJ2-1; 7 bases align to TRBD2. The CDR3 is made up of 16 amino acids. Germline V lookup: CDR1 KGHDR, CDR2 SFDVKD. CDR3 coding DNA: TGTGCCACCAGTCATCCTAGCGGAGCTACGTACAATGAGCAGCTCTTC. Protein product: CATSHPSGATYNEQLF.

The chain employs TRBV11-2 and TRBJ2-5; 11 bases match TRBD2. The germline V gene encodes CDR1 SGHAT and CDR2 FQNNGV. V shed 7 bases, J shed 5 bases, and the junction held 12 bases outside the gene matches. This CDR3 is 16 amino acids long. CDR3 sequence (DNA): TGTGCCAGCAACTCCCTGGTACTAGCGGGAGTTGAGACCCAGTACTTC. Residues: CASNSLVLAGVETQYF. Full variable domain (rest looked up from reference TRBV11-2 and TRBJ2-5): EAGVAQSPRYKIIEKRQSVAFWCNPISGHATLYWYQQILGQGPKLLIQFQNNGVVDDSQLPKDRFSAERLKGVDSTLKIQPAKLEDSAVYLCASNSLVLAGVETQYFGPGTRLLVL.

There are many counts of this clonotype. This chain joins TRBV20-1 and TRBJ2-5; TRBD2 matches at 9 bases. The germline gives CDR1 DFQATT, CDR2 SNEGSKA (reference sequence). J lost 7 bases, V lost 5 bases, and 8 bases had no gene match. The CDR3 length is 13 residues. In nucleotides, the CDR3 is TGCAGTGCTGCCCTTAGCGGGAGTGTGACCCAGTACTTC. This codes for CSAALSGSVTQYF.

About this clonotype itself: The junction departs from the called germline gene at one end, perhaps through a read error. This CDR3 reads CASSSIGRGSYNEEFF. The CDR3 DNA sequence: TGTGCCAGCAGCTCAATCGGGAGGGGATCCTACAATGAGGAGTTCTTC. The J gene is TRBJ2-1, the V gene TRBV11-2; 8 nucleotides line up with TRBD2. CDR1 is SGHAT, CDR2 FQNNGV, per germline. The CDR3 contains 16 residues.

As for this clonotype: The CDR3 does not close with the conserved phenylalanine or tryptophan, likely indicating a read error. The DNA is omitted, as the CDR3 cannot be located on it reliably, and the CDR3 follows TCRdb's listing. The rearrangement uses TRBV7-8 and TRBJ2-5; the table assigns TRBD1, which was not confirmed against the DNA. From germline, CDR1 is SGHVS and CDR2 FQNEAQ. With termini counted, the CDR3 has 14 amino acids. The CDR3 spells CASSTDRGQETQCL.

As concerns this clonotype: As the CDR3 is not closed by the conserved phenylalanine or tryptophan, this likely results from a read error. The chain has TRBV29-1 and TRBJ2-7; 9 nucleotides line up with TRBD1. This CDR3 is built from 13 residues. Germline CDR1 SQVTM, CDR2 ANQGSEA. DNA of the CDR3: TGCAACGCGACGGGACAGGGAGGCTACGAGCAGTACTCC. It specifies CNATGQGGYEQYS.

About this clonotype itself: One base away lies a much larger clone, so this may be a sequencing read error. The chain is built from TRBV7-8 and TRBJ1-1; TRBD1 agrees at 9 bases. In germline, CDR1 is SGHVS, CDR2 FQNEAQ. This CDR3 contains 15 residues. The CDR3 DNA reads TGTGCCAGCAGCTCAGGACAGGGGAAGGGCACTGAAGCTTTATTT. Translating it yields CASSSGQGKGTEALF.

As for this clonotype: Here the CDR3 omits its conserved ending phenylalanine or tryptophan, so a read error is the likely source. CDR3: CASSELASGTTRHNEQFL. The CDR3 nucleotides read TGTGCCAGCAGTGAACTAGCTTCCGGGACTACAAGGCACAATGAGCAGTTCCTC. The V gene is TRBV6-5, the J gene TRBJ2-1, with 7 nucleotides matching TRBD2. CDR1 MNHEY and CDR2 SVGAGI come from the germline V gene. J lost 5 bases, V lost 5 bases, and 18 bases had no gene match. The CDR3 is 18 residues long.

Concerning this clonotype: The junction differs from germline at one of its ends, possibly a read error. V and J are TRBV4-1 and TRBJ1-2; weak D call: TRBD1 (6 bases). The CDR3 extends over 12 amino acids. Germline V CDR1 and CDR2: MGHRA, YSYEKL. Written as DNA, the CDR3 is TGCGCCAGCAACCAAGGGGGATATGGCTACACCTTC. Translation gives CASNQGGYGYTF.

V and J are TRBV5-6 and TRBJ1-1; 7 bases match TRBD1. Germline V lookup: CDR1 SGHDT, CDR2 YYEEEE. The CDR3 is 16 residues long. V was clipped by 0 bases and J by 14 bases; unmatched bases: 19. The CDR3 nucleotides are TGTGCCAGCAGCTTGGCCTCCGGGACAGCGAACGCTGAAACGTTCTTT. Protein: CASSLASGTANAETFF.

In regard to this clonotype: Mismatch with germline at one junction end may stem from a read error. V usage is TRBV6-5 and J usage is TRBJ1-1, with TRBD1 identical over 7 bases. The V gene's germline CDR1 is MNHEY and CDR2 SVGAGI. CDR3 length: 17 amino acids. CDR3 nucleotide sequence: TGTGCCAACAGTTACGCCGCAGGGGGTCGTGGATGGACTGAAGCTTTCTTT. Protein: CANSYAAGGRGWTEAFF.

As regards this clonotype: The CDR3 end shows no conserved phenylalanine or tryptophan, and so a read error is likely. The J gene is TRBJ1-4, the V gene TRBV4-1; D uncertain. In germline, CDR1 is MGHRA, CDR2 YSYEKL. V lost 2 bases to trimming and J lost 5 bases, with 12 bases between them. CDR3 size: 15 residues. The CDR3 DNA follows: TGCGCCAGCAGCCAAACCCTGTACCGGAATGAAAAACTGTTTTAT. Its protein product is CASSQTLYRNEKLFY.

Turning to this clonotype: At one end the junction does not follow the germline gene, possibly because of a read error. The V gene is TRBV4-2, the J gene TRBJ1-4, with D hard to call. Germline V gene lookup returns CDR1 LGHNA and CDR2 YNFKEQ. This CDR3 comprises 16 residues. The CDR3 DNA is TGTGTCAGCAGCCAAGCCGAGCGCACAACTAATGAAAAACTGTTTTTT. Encoded protein: CVSSQAERTTNEKLFF.

About this clonotype itself: One end of the junction is discordant with germline, which a read error may explain. This chain uses TRBV12-3 or TRBV12-4 with TRBJ1-2; D possibly corresponds to TRBD1 (5 bases). The CDR3 length is 15 residues. The CDR3 DNA sequence: TGTACCAGCAGTCTACTCGGCGGGGCCTTCGATGGCTACACCTTC. Its protein is CTSSLLGGAFDGYTF.

This clonotype was found once. V gene TRBV6-6 combines with J gene TRBJ2-5; a weak D match, TRBD2 (5 bases). This CDR3 contains 13 residues. Germline loops: CDR1 MNHNY, CDR2 SVGAGI (reference sequence). CDR3 loop: CARSYGSGGSQYF. The CDR3 DNA is TGTGCTAGGAGTTACGGGTCAGGTGGGAGCCAGTACTTC.

A remark on this clonotype: An end of the junction does not agree with germline; a read error may underlie this. This chain joins TRBV6-2 or TRBV6-3 and TRBJ2-1; no clear D. CDR3 length: 14 residues. CDR1 and CDR2 (germline): MNHEY, SVGEGT. In nucleotides, the CDR3 is TGTGCCAGCAGTGGAAGCCTTCCCTATAATGAGCAGTTCTTC. Protein product: CASSGSLPYNEQFF.